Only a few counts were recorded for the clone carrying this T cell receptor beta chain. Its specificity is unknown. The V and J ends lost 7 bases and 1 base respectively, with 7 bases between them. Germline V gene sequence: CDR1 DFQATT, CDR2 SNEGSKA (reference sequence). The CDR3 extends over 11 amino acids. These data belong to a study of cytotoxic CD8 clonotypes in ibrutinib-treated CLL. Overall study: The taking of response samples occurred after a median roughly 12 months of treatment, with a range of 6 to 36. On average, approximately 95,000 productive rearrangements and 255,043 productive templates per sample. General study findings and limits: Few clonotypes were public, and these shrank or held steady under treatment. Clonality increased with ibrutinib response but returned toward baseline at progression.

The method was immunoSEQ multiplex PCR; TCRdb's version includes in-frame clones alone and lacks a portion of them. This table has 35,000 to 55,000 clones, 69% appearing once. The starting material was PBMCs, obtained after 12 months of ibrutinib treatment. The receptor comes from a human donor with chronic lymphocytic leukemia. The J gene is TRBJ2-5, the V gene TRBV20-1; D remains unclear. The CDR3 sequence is CSVHSQETQYF. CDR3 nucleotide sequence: TGCAGTGTTCACAGCCAAGAGACCCAGTACTTC.